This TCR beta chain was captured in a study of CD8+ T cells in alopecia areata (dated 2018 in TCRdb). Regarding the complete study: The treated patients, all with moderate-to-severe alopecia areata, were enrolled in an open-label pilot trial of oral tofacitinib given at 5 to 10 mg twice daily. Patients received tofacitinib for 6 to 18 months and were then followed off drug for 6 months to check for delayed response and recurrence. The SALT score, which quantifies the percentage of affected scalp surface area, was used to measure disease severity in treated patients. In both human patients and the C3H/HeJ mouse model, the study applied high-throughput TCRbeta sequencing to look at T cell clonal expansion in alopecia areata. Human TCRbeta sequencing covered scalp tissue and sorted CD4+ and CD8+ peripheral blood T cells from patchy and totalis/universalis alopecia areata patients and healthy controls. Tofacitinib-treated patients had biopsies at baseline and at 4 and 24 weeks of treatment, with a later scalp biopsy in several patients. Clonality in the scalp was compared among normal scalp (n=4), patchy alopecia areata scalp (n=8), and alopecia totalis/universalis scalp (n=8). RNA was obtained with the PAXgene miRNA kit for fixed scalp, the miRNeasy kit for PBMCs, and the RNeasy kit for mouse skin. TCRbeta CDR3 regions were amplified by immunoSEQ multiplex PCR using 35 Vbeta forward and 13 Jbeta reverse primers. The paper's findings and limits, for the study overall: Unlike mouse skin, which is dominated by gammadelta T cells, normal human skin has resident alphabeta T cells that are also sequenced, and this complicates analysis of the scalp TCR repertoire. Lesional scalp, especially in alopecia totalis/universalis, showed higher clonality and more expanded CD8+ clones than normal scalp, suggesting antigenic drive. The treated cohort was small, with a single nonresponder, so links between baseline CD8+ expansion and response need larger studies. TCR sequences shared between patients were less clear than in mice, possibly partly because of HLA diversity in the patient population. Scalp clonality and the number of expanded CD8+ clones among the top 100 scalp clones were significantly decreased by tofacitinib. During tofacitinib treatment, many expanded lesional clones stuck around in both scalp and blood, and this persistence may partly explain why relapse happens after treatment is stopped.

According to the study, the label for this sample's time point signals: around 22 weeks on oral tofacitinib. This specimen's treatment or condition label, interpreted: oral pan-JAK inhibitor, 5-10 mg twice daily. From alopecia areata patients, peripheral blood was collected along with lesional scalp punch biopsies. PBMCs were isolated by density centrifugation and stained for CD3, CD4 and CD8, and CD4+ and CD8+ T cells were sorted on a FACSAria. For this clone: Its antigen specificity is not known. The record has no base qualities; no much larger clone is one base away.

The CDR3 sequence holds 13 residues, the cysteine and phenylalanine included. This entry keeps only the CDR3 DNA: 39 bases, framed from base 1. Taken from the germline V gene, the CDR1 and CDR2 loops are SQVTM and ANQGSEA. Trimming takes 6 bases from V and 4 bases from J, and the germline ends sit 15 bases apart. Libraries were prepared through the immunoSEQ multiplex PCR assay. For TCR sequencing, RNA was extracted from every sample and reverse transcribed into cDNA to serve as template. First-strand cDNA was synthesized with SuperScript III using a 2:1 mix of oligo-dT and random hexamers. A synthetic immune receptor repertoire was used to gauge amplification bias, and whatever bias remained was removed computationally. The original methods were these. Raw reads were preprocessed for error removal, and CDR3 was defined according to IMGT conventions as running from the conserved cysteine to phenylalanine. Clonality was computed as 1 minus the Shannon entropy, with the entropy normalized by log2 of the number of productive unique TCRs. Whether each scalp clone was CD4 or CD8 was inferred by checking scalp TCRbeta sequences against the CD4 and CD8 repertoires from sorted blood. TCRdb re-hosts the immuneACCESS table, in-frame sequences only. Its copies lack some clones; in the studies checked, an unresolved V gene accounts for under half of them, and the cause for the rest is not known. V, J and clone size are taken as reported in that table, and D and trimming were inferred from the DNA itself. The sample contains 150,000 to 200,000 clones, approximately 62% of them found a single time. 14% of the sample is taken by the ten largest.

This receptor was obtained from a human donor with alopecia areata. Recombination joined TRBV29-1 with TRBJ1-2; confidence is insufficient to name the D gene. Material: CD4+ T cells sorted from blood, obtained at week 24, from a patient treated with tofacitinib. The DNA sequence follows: TGCAGCGTGGGCTCCGGGGAGGGCTATGGCTACACCTTC. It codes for CSVGSGEGYGYTF.